These T cell receptor beta chains were read from a single sample in a study of blood T cells in healthy people across ages. TCRdb reprocessed the 5' RACE reads via MiXCR and lists one record per CDR3 protein. The repertoire holds 600,000 to 800,000 distinct CDR3 sequences, roughly 21% seen once, with 3.5% to 4% in the top ten. The material sequenced was blood. The receptor set was obtained from a man aged 65-85 years in good health. Each CDR3 is given with its conserved first and last residue. D genes are given only for firm matches. Clone size is shown for a subset of rows, as once, few, many or a class of expanded clone.

clone_size: NA
d_call: NA
v_call: TRBV5-8
j_call: TRBJ1-5
cdr3_nt: TGTGCCAGCAGCTTGGAAAGAGGCCATAGCAACCAGCCCCAGCATTTT
cdr3_aa: CASSLERGHSNQPQHF

clone_size: NA
d_call: NA
v_call: TRBV2
j_call: TRBJ2-4
cdr3_nt: TGTGCCAGCAGTGTAGACGGGAGCACGTCCAAAAACATTCAGTACTTC
cdr3_aa: CASSVDGSTSKNIQYF

clone_size: NA
d_call: NA
v_call: TRBV12-3/TRBV12-4
j_call: TRBJ1-5
cdr3_nt: TGTGCCAGCAGTTTAATGGCTTTCAACCAGCCCCAGCATTTT
cdr3_aa: CASSLMAFNQPQHF

clone_size: many
d_call: TRBD1
v_call: TRBV5-1
j_call: TRBJ2-7
cdr3_nt: TGCGCCAGCAGAAGGGACAGGGGGGAGTACGAGCAGTACTTC
cdr3_aa: CASRRDRGEYEQYF

clone_size: NA
d_call: NA
v_call: TRBV24-1
j_call: TRBJ2-1
cdr3_nt: TGTGCCACCAGTGACCCCTCCGCGGGACGGTTCAATGAGCAGTTCTTC
cdr3_aa: CATSDPSAGRFNEQFF

clone_size: NA
d_call: NA
v_call: TRBV7-9
j_call: TRBJ1-4
cdr3_nt: TGTGCCAGCAGCTTAACGGGGTTCACTAATGAAAAACTGTTTTTT
cdr3_aa: CASSLTGFTNEKLFF

clone_size: few
d_call: TRBD1
v_call: TRBV5-1
j_call: TRBJ2-1
cdr3_nt: TGCGCCAGCAGCATCGCTCCGACAGGGGGTAGCTACAATGAGCAGTTCTTC
cdr3_aa: CASSIAPTGGSYNEQFF

clone_size: few
d_call: NA
v_call: TRBV4-3
j_call: TRBJ2-5
cdr3_nt: TGCGCCAGCAGCCAAGAGGGCGTAGGGGAGACCCAGTACTTC
cdr3_aa: CASSQEGVGETQYF

clone_size: many
d_call: NA
v_call: TRBV15
j_call: TRBJ2-1
cdr3_nt: TGTGCCACCAGCTTACTAGGGGGGTCCTACAATGAGCAGTTCTTC
cdr3_aa: CATSLLGGSYNEQFF

clone_size: NA
d_call: TRBD2
v_call: TRBV15
j_call: TRBJ2-1
cdr3_nt: TGTGCCACCAGCAGAACGGGAGGGTTGATCAATGAGCAGTTCTTC
cdr3_aa: CATSRTGGLINEQFF

clone_size: few
d_call: NA
v_call: TRBV10-3
j_call: TRBJ2-2
cdr3_nt: TGTGCCATCAGTGAGGTCCAGAACACCGGGGAGCTGTTTTTT
cdr3_aa: CAISEVQNTGELFF

clone_size: once
d_call: NA
v_call: TRBV20-1
j_call: TRBJ2-7
cdr3_nt: TGCGGTGCTAGTATCAGGGGAGGACCCTACGAGCAGTACTTC
cdr3_aa: CGASIRGGPYEQYF

clone_size: NA
d_call: NA
v_call: TRBV12-3/TRBV12-4
j_call: TRBJ2-7
cdr3_nt: TGTGCCAGCAGTTTAGCGGTTCGGGGCGAGCAGTATTTC
cdr3_aa: CASSLAVRGEQYF

clone_size: few
d_call: TRBD2
v_call: TRBV9
j_call: TRBJ2-2
cdr3_nt: TGTGCCAGCAGCCCGTCGACTAGCGGGGTAGAGCTGTTTTTT
cdr3_aa: CASSPSTSGVELFF

clone_size: few
d_call: TRBD1
v_call: TRBV5-5
j_call: TRBJ2-2
cdr3_nt: TGTGCCAGCAGCTTTCGTCAGGGGGCAGGCAACACCGGGGAGCTGTTTTTT
cdr3_aa: CASSFRQGAGNTGELFF

clone_size: NA
d_call: TRBD2
v_call: TRBV12-3/TRBV12-4
j_call: TRBJ2-4
cdr3_nt: TGTGCCAGCAGCCCGGGGACTAGTTGGGGAAACATTCAGTACTTC
cdr3_aa: CASSPGTSWGNIQYF

clone_size: NA
d_call: NA
v_call: TRBV7-9
j_call: TRBJ2-3
cdr3_nt: TGTGCCAGCAGCGGGGGGCAAGAGTACACAGATACGCAGTATTTT
cdr3_aa: CASSGGQEYTDTQYF

clone_size: few
d_call: TRBD1
v_call: TRBV9
j_call: TRBJ2-7
cdr3_nt: TGTGCCAGCAGCGTCACCGGGACAGGGGAAAACGAGCAGTACTTC
cdr3_aa: CASSVTGTGENEQYF

clone_size: NA
d_call: NA
v_call: TRBV11-1
j_call: TRBJ1-2
cdr3_nt: TGTGCCACGAGGGGCCGGAACTATGGCTACACCTTC
cdr3_aa: CATRGRNYGYTF

clone_size: few
d_call: NA
v_call: TRBV3-1
j_call: TRBJ2-3
cdr3_nt: TGTGCCTGCAGCCAAGGGGTGCGGCGGAGCACAGATACGCAGTATTTT
cdr3_aa: CACSQGVRRSTDTQYF

clone_size: NA
d_call: NA
v_call: TRBV7-9
j_call: TRBJ2-1
cdr3_nt: TGTGCCAGCAGCTTAGGCGATACGAGCTCCTACAATGAGCAGTTCTTC
cdr3_aa: CASSLGDTSSYNEQFF

clone_size: NA
d_call: NA
v_call: TRBV4-3
j_call: TRBJ1-4
cdr3_nt: TGCGCCAGCAGCCAAGCCCCAGGCTTTAATGAAAAACTGTTTTTT
cdr3_aa: CASSQAPGFNEKLFF

clone_size: few
d_call: NA
v_call: TRBV29-1
j_call: TRBJ2-3
cdr3_nt: TGCAGCGTTTATAGAGGGGATACGCAGTATTTT
cdr3_aa: CSVYRGDTQYF

clone_size: many
d_call: NA
v_call: TRBV4-3
j_call: TRBJ2-2
cdr3_nt: TGCGCCAGCAGCCAAGAACTACCGGGGGGCTACACCGGGGAGCTGTTTTTT
cdr3_aa: CASSQELPGGYTGELFF

clone_size: NA
d_call: NA
v_call: TRBV7-2
j_call: TRBJ2-3
cdr3_nt: TGTGCCAGCAGCTTAGCGATAGGAGTCGATACGCAGTATTTT
cdr3_aa: CASSLAIGVDTQYF

clone_size: NA
d_call: NA
v_call: TRBV2
j_call: TRBJ2-1
cdr3_nt: TGTGCCAGCAGTGACCTGGCAGGCTCCTACAATGAGCGGTTCTTC
cdr3_aa: CASSDLAGSYNERFF

clone_size: few
d_call: TRBD2
v_call: TRBV4-3
j_call: TRBJ2-2
cdr3_nt: TGCGCCAGCAGCCAGCTAGCGGGGACCGGGGAGCTGTTTTTT
cdr3_aa: CASSQLAGTGELFF

clone_size: NA
d_call: NA
v_call: TRBV5-6
j_call: TRBJ2-2
cdr3_nt: TGTGCCAGCAGCTTGGCGGGGGGCGGCTCGAACACCGGGGAGCTGTTTTTT
cdr3_aa: CASSLAGGGSNTGELFF

clone_size: few
d_call: TRBD1
v_call: TRBV2
j_call: TRBJ1-4
cdr3_nt: TGTGCCAGCAGAGAGGACAGGGGGAATGAAAAACTGTTTTTT
cdr3_aa: CASREDRGNEKLFF

clone_size: NA
d_call: TRBD1
v_call: TRBV20-1
j_call: TRBJ1-4
cdr3_nt: TGCAGTGCTAGACAGGGGGCTCGAAATGAAAAACTGTTTTTT
cdr3_aa: CSARQGARNEKLFF

clone_size: NA
d_call: TRBD1
v_call: TRBV27
j_call: TRBJ2-3
cdr3_nt: TGTGCCAGCGGCGTGTTAAGGACAGGGGATCATACGCAGTATTTT
cdr3_aa: CASGVLRTGDHTQYF